Shown below are 19 T cell receptor beta chains from a single sample sequenced in a study of PD-L1 blockade in urothelial cancer. Time point defined: pretreatment peripheral blood. Repertoires were generated with immunoSEQ multiplex PCR, while TCRdb's copy carries only in-frame clones and drops some. This sample yields tens of thousands of clones, of which around 84% are seen a single time; over 8.5% belongs to the top ten. This specimen consisted of PBMCs, obtained around atezolizumab (anti-PD-L1) treatment. These receptor sequences come from a woman in her 70s with urothelial cancer.

The chain recombines TRBV6-5 with TRBJ1-4; D remains unclear. CDR1 and CDR2 from the germline V gene are MNHEY and SVGAGI. Trimming cost V 0 bases and J 8 bases, with 16 bases left between them. The CDR3 contains 16 residues. DNA for the CDR3: TGTGCCAGCAGTTACTCTCGCCCGGACTCGGGCGAAAAACTGTTTTTT. Translation: CASSYSRPDSGEKLFF.

The gene calls are TRBV28 and TRBJ2-1, with D maybe TRBD2 (6 bases). Per the germline V gene, CDR1 is MDHEN and CDR2 is SYDVKM. V dropped 8 bases and J dropped 8 bases, with 22 bases sitting between them. CDR3 size: 15 residues. The CDR3 coding sequence is TGTGCCAGCGCTGGGGGGAGCGTATTAGGGGATGAGCAGTTCTTC. Residues: CASAGGSVLGDEQFF.

The chain recombines TRBV2 with TRBJ2-2, with 7 bases aligning to TRBD2. The CDR3 totals 16 residues. Trimming took 7 bases from V and 0 from J; bases not matched to a gene: 8. Germline V gives CDR1 SNHLY, CDR2 FYNNEI. This CDR3 reads CASNLLALANTGELFF. In DNA form, the CDR3 reads TGTGCCAGCAACCTACTAGCGCTTGCGAACACCGGGGAGCTGTTTTTT. Looking up the rest from reference TRBV2 and TRBJ2-2 gives the full variable domain: EPEVTQTPSHQVTQMGQEVILRCVPISNHLYFYWYRQILGQKVEFLVSFYNNEISEKSEIFDDQFSVERPDGSNFTLKIRSTKLEDSAMYFCASNLLALANTGELFFGEGSRLTVL.

The chain links TRBV9 to TRBJ1-2, with 9 bases that match TRBD1. The CDR3 has 16 residues. Germline CDR1 SGDLS, CDR2 YYNGEE. After removal of 3 bases from V and 11 bases from J, the junction contained 17 bases not matched to a gene. This CDR3 is CASSDRGQGPSSGYTF. In nucleotides, the CDR3 is TGTGCCAGCAGCGACCGTGGACAGGGGCCTAGTTCAGGGTACACCTTC.

The chain employs TRBV28 and TRBJ2-2; D is possibly TRBD2 (5 bases). Germline V gene lookup returns CDR1 MDHEN and CDR2 SYDVKM. Trimming cost V 5 bases and J 3 bases, with 19 bases left between them. The CDR3 is made up of 17 amino acids. CDR3 bases: TGTGCCAGCAGTCCCCGGGGAACCGTGGGATACACCGGGGAGCTGTTTTTT. Translation: CASSPRGTVGYTGELFF. Full variable domain (remainder filled in from reference TRBV28 and TRBJ2-2): DVKVTQSSRYLVKRTGEKVFLECVQDMDHENMFWYRQDPGLGLRLIYFSYDVKMKEKGDIPEGYSVSREKKERFSLILESASTNQTSMYLCASSPRGTVGYTGELFFGEGSRLTVL.

The V and J genes are TRBV30 and TRBJ1-5; D might be TRBD1 (5 bases). CDR3 length equals 15 residues. The V end lost 0 bases, the J end lost 6 bases, and 15 bases lay between the germline ends. The germline V gene encodes CDR1 GTSNPN and CDR2 SVGIG (reference sequence). The CDR3 sequence: CAWSVAGIFAQPQHF. Written as DNA, the CDR3 is TGTGCCTGGAGTGTAGCAGGGATTTTCGCTCAGCCCCAGCATTTT.

The CDR3 DNA reads as TGTGCCAGCAGCACACGACAGGGAACGAACACCGGGGAGCTGTTTTTT. Residues: CASSTRQGTNTGELFF. The chain recombines TRBV5-4 with TRBJ2-2; TRBD1 aligns across 7 bases. Germline CDR1 is SGHNT and CDR2 is YYREEE (reference sequence). V dropped 4 bases and J dropped 0; count of bases not matched to a gene: 6. This CDR3 has 16 residues.

The chain has TRBV7-2 and TRBJ1-2; 8 positions match TRBD1. Germline loops: CDR1 SGHTA, CDR2 FQGNSA. There are 15 residues in the CDR3. J was trimmed by 1 base and V by 2 bases; bases with no gene match: 3. The CDR3 DNA reads TGTGCCAGCAGCTTAAAGACAGGGGATAACTATGGCTACACCTTC. This codes for CASSLKTGDNYGYTF.

This chain joins TRBV4-1 and TRBJ1-2, with D uncertain. CDR1 is MGHRA, CDR2 YSYEKL, per germline. CDR3 length: 12 amino acids. V shed 8 bases and J shed 5 bases, with 12 bases lying between them. For the CDR3, the DNA is TGCGCCAGCTATATCGAGGGATATGGCTACACCTTC. Amino acids: CASYIEGYGYTF.

The rearrangement joins TRBV7-8 to TRBJ2-6; D remains ambiguous. V was cut by 5 bases and J by 4 bases, with 12 bases left in between. Germline CDR1 SGHVS, CDR2 FQNEAQ. The CDR3 has 15 residues. This CDR3 is CASSPEVNGANVLTF. The CDR3 DNA reads TGTGCCAGCAGCCCCGAGGTGAACGGGGCCAACGTCCTGACTTTC. Full variable domain (rest looked up from reference TRBV7-8 and TRBJ2-6): GAGVSQSPRYKVAKRGQDVALRCDPISGHVSLFWYQQALGQGPEFLTYFQNEAQLDKSGLPSDRFFAERPEGSVSTLKIQRTQQEDSAVYLCASSPEVNGANVLTFGAGSRLTVL.

The V call is TRBV27, the J call TRBJ1-2; 10 nucleotides match TRBD1. Trimming removed 5 bases from V and 4 bases from J; junction bases left unmatched: 7. Germline V lookup: CDR1 MNHEY, CDR2 SMNVEV (reference sequence). This CDR3 is 15 amino acids long. The CDR3 nucleotides read TGTGCCAGCAGTCCGAGGACAGGGGGGGGCTATGGCTACACCTTC. It encodes CASSPRTGGGYGYTF.

This clone appeared once. The chain carries TRBV6-5 and TRBJ1-1, with D maybe TRBD1 (6 bases). V gave up 2 bases and J gave up 4 bases, with 14 bases separating them. Germline V CDR1 and CDR2: MNHEY, SVGAGI. CDR3 length: 15 amino acids. CDR3 bases: TGTGCCAGCAGTTACGCGGACAGTAGTACCACTGAAGCTTTCTTT. It translates to CASSYADSSTTEAFF.

V and J are TRBV30 and TRBJ2-1; 14 bases are shared with TRBD2. Per the germline V gene, CDR1 is GTSNPN and CDR2 is SVGIG (reference sequence). CDR3 length: 16 amino acids. With 2 bases clipped from V and 8 bases from J, the junction kept 8 bases outside the gene matches. The CDR3 nucleotides read TGTGCCTGGAGTCCGACTAGCGGGGGGGCCCGGGATGAGCAGTTCTTC. Translation: CAWSPTSGGARDEQFF.

Details on this clone: The conserved phenylalanine or tryptophan normally closing the CDR3 is absent here, so this likely arose from a read error. The limits of the CDR3 on the DNA are not certain, so only TCRdb's listed CDR3 is given. The chain combines TRBV18 with TRBJ1-6; TRBD1 is the table's D call, not checked against the DNA. Per germline, CDR1 KGHSH and CDR2 LQKENI. The CDR3 is 11 amino acids long, termini counted. The CDR3 sequence is CASSQTGTAQG.

This clone is a singleton in its sample. The rearrangement joins TRBV30 to TRBJ2-4; weak D call: TRBD1 (5 bases). This CDR3 is built from 13 residues. Germline CDR1 and CDR2: GTSNPN and SVGIG (reference sequence). The V gene lost 0 bases and the J gene lost 11 bases, with 14 bases spanning the gap. CDR3 region: CAWSVQVAIFQYF. The CDR3 bases are TGTGCCTGGAGTGTACAGGTGGCGATCTTTCAGTACTTC.

The chain carries TRBV9 and TRBJ2-7, with TRBD2 as a possible D gene (6 bases). From germline, CDR1 is SGDLS and CDR2 YYNGEE. V lost 0 bases, J lost 0 bases, and 13 bases lay in between. This CDR3 is 16 amino acids long. CDR3 residues: CASSVADGGTSYEQYF. The CDR3 DNA is TGTGCCAGCAGCGTAGCTGATGGGGGGACCTCCTACGAGCAGTACTTC.

The rearrangement links TRBV27 to TRBJ2-7; no clear D gene. The CDR3 is made up of 14 amino acids. The germline V gene encodes CDR1 MNHEY and CDR2 SMNVEV (reference sequence). Trimming took off 3 bases at V and 2 bases at J, with 11 bases between the two ends. Written as DNA, the CDR3 is TGTGCCAGCAGTTTGAGCGACGCGACCTACGAGCAGTACTTC. Residues: CASSLSDATYEQYF.

This chain joins TRBV5-4 and TRBJ2-1; TRBD2 matches 7 bases. CDR1 and CDR2 from the germline V gene are SGHNT and YYREEE (reference sequence). V shed 2 bases, J shed 0 bases, and the junction held 5 bases outside the gene matches. This CDR3 spans 16 amino acids. CDR3: CASSLTSVSSYNEQFF. The CDR3 DNA reads TGTGCCAGCAGCTTAACTAGCGTAAGCTCCTACAATGAGCAGTTCTTC.

The chain carries TRBV28 and TRBJ2-7; TRBD2 aligns across 10 bases. The V and J ends lost 4 bases and 3 bases, in that order; junction bases with no gene match: 12. This CDR3 contains 17 residues. Looked up from germline, CDR1 is MDHEN and CDR2 is SYDVKM. This CDR3 is CASSSDKRLAGIYEQYF. In DNA, the CDR3 is TGTGCCAGCAGTTCAGATAAAAGACTAGCGGGTATCTACGAGCAGTACTTC.